These T cell receptor beta chains were read from a single sample in a study of cytomegalovirus exposure and HLA in healthy donors. Assay used: immunoSEQ multiplex PCR; TCRdb lists only in-frame clones, some missing. The repertoire consists of over 100,000 clones, with roughly three fifths occurring once and the leading ten covering approximately 4.3%. The sample taken for sequencing was PBMCs. These TCRs come from a human donor in good health. The CDR3 runs from the conserved cysteine through the conserved F or W. A D gene is named only where the DNA matches it firmly. Rows give clone size only sometimes, using once, few, many, or a class for an expanded clone.

j_gene: TRBJ1-1
v_gene: TRBV13
d_gene: -
abundance: few
CDR3nt: TGTGCCAGCAGCTTAGTTCAACCAGGTTTCTTT
CDR3aa: CASSLVQPGFF

j_gene: TRBJ2-5
v_gene: TRBV5-1
d_gene: -
abundance: -
CDR3nt: TGCGCCAGCAGCTTGGCCCTGGACAGTCGACAAGAGACCCAGTACTTC
CDR3aa: CASSLALDSRQETQYF

j_gene: TRBJ1-5
v_gene: TRBV30
d_gene: -
abundance: few
CDR3nt: TGTGCCTGGAGTGAAGGGGAAAGTGGCAATCAGCCCCAGCATTTT
CDR3aa: CAWSEGESGNQPQHF

j_gene: TRBJ1-2
v_gene: TRBV19
d_gene: -
abundance: -
CDR3nt: TGTGCCAGTAGGAGGACAGATCCTCCAGGCTACACCTTC
CDR3aa: CASRRTDPPGYTF

j_gene: TRBJ2-2
v_gene: TRBV5-1
d_gene: TRBD2
abundance: few
CDR3nt: TGCGCCAGCAGCTCAACTAGCGGTACCAATTCGGGGGAGCTGTTTTTT
CDR3aa: CASSSTSGTNSGELFF

j_gene: TRBJ2-3
v_gene: TRBV13
d_gene: TRBD2
abundance: -
CDR3nt: TGTGCCAGCAGCTTAGGATCGCGGGAGATGTTAGGAGATACGCAGTATTTT
CDR3aa: CASSLGSREMLGDTQYF

j_gene: TRBJ1-2
v_gene: TRBV19
d_gene: -
abundance: -
CDR3nt: TGTGCCAGTAGTATGGCATCACAGGCGGGAAACTATGGCTACACCTTC
CDR3aa: CASSMASQAGNYGYTF

j_gene: TRBJ2-4
v_gene: TRBV30
d_gene: -
abundance: -
CDR3nt: TGTGCCTGGAGGACTGGTGACATTCAGTACTTC
CDR3aa: CAWRTGDIQYF

j_gene: TRBJ1-1
v_gene: TRBV6-5
d_gene: -
abundance: -
CDR3nt: TGTGCCAGCAGTTACGGACCAAGGGGGGGGGCTGAAGCTTTCTTT
CDR3aa: CASSYGPRGGAEAFF

j_gene: TRBJ2-3
v_gene: TRBV18
d_gene: TRBD1
abundance: -
CDR3nt: TGTGCCAGCTCACCGAGGACAGGGAGTAGTGCAGATACGCAGTATTTT
CDR3aa: CASSPRTGSSADTQYF

j_gene: TRBJ2-3
v_gene: TRBV5-1
d_gene: -
abundance: -
CDR3nt: TGCGCCAGCAGCTCCCGACAGTCTAGCACAGATACGCAGTATTTT
CDR3aa: CASSSRQSSTDTQYF

j_gene: TRBJ1-5
v_gene: TRBV5-6
d_gene: -
abundance: -
CDR3nt: TGTGCCAGCAGCTTGTTGCGGGGGACGGGTCAGCCCCAGCATTTT
CDR3aa: CASSLLRGTGQPQHF

j_gene: TRBJ1-1
v_gene: TRBV7-9
d_gene: -
abundance: -
CDR3nt: TGTGCCAGCAGCTTAGCGAGGTCCTCGATGAACACTGAAGCTTTCTTT
CDR3aa: CASSLARSSMNTEAFF

j_gene: TRBJ2-7
v_gene: TRBV6-5
d_gene: -
abundance: -
CDR3nt: TGTGCCAGCAGTCCCTTGGGAGAGACGTCCTACGAGCAGTACTTC
CDR3aa: CASSPLGETSYEQYF

j_gene: TRBJ2-1
v_gene: TRBV19
d_gene: TRBD2
abundance: -
CDR3nt: TGTGCCAGTAGTATGGGCGGGGGTGAGCAGTTCTTC
CDR3aa: CASSMGGGEQFF

j_gene: TRBJ2-5
v_gene: TRBV6-6
d_gene: -
abundance: -
CDR3nt: TGTGCCAGCAGTTACTCTTCAGCAGGGTGGGCAGAGACCCAGTACTTC
CDR3aa: CASSYSSAGWAETQYF

j_gene: TRBJ2-3
v_gene: TRBV16
d_gene: TRBD2
abundance: once
CDR3nt: TGTGCCAGCAGCCAATGGCTAGCGGGAGAGCTCACAGATACGCAGTATTTT
CDR3aa: CASSQWLAGELTDTQYF

j_gene: TRBJ2-3
v_gene: TRBV15
d_gene: TRBD2
abundance: -
CDR3nt: TGTGCCACCAGCACTAGCGGGTCGGGCGATACGCAGTATTTT
CDR3aa: CATSTSGSGDTQYF

j_gene: TRBJ1-5
v_gene: TRBV7-9
d_gene: TRBD1
abundance: once
CDR3nt: TGTGCCAGCAGCTTAGCGGGACAGGCCTGGGGTGATCAGCCCCAGCATTTT
CDR3aa: CASSLAGQAWGDQPQHF

j_gene: TRBJ2-2
v_gene: TRBV7-3
d_gene: TRBD2
abundance: -
CDR3nt: TGTGCCAGCAGCTTCACAGCACCTAGCGGCGATAACACCGGGGAGCTGTTTTTT
CDR3aa: CASSFTAPSGDNTGELFF

j_gene: TRBJ1-5
v_gene: TRBV5-6
d_gene: -
abundance: -
CDR3nt: TGTGCCAGCAGCTTGGGGAGGGGTAGCGGTCAGCCCCAGCATTTT
CDR3aa: CASSLGRGSGQPQHF

j_gene: TRBJ1-2
v_gene: TRBV13
d_gene: -
abundance: few
CDR3nt: TGTGCCAGCAGGCCAGAATCCTATGGCTACACCTTC
CDR3aa: CASRPESYGYTF

j_gene: TRBJ2-2
v_gene: TRBV7-9
d_gene: -
abundance: once
CDR3nt: TGTGCCAGCAGCGCAGGAACCGGGGAGCTGTTTTTT
CDR3aa: CASSAGTGELFF

j_gene: TRBJ2-1
v_gene: TRBV29-1
d_gene: TRBD2
abundance: -
CDR3nt: TGCAGCGTTGCCCGGGGGGGGGCGGGGAATGAGCAGTTCTTC
CDR3aa: CSVARGGAGNEQFF

j_gene: TRBJ2-7
v_gene: TRBV5-4
d_gene: TRBD1
abundance: few
CDR3nt: TGTGCCAGCAGCTTGAGGGACAGGGGGCGCGAGCAGTACTTC
CDR3aa: CASSLRDRGREQYF

j_gene: TRBJ1-4
v_gene: TRBV15
d_gene: -
abundance: -
CDR3nt: TGTGCCACTATGCTTAGGGGGGGACCGGGGGAAAAACTGTTTTTT
CDR3aa: CATMLRGGPGEKLFF

j_gene: TRBJ1-2
v_gene: TRBV5-1
d_gene: -
abundance: few
CDR3nt: TGCGCCAGCAGCCCGGGGGGCCCCGGCTATTATGGCTACACCTTC
CDR3aa: CASSPGGPGYYGYTF

j_gene: TRBJ1-2
v_gene: TRBV12-5
d_gene: -
abundance: -
CDR3nt: TGTGCTAGTGGTTCGGGAAGACGGAATCCCTATGGCTACACCTTC
CDR3aa: CASGSGRRNPYGYTF

j_gene: TRBJ2-1
v_gene: TRBV7-9
d_gene: TRBD1
abundance: -
CDR3nt: TGTGCCAGCAACAGTGACAGGGATGAGCAGTTCTTC
CDR3aa: CASNSDRDEQFF

j_gene: TRBJ2-4
v_gene: TRBV30
d_gene: TRBD2
abundance: -
CDR3nt: TGTGCCTGGAGTGTACTAGCGGGAGCCAAAAACATTCAGTACTTC
CDR3aa: CAWSVLAGAKNIQYF

j_gene: TRBJ1-1
v_gene: TRBV19
d_gene: -
abundance: -
CDR3nt: TGTGCCAGTAGTATGGGCCTGACAGGAAACACTGAAGCTTTCTTT
CDR3aa: CASSMGLTGNTEAFF

j_gene: TRBJ2-3
v_gene: TRBV30
d_gene: TRBD2
abundance: -
CDR3nt: TGTGCCTGGAGTGGGGCTAGCGGGAAGCGAGATACGCAGTATTTT
CDR3aa: CAWSGASGKRDTQYF

j_gene: TRBJ1-5
v_gene: TRBV7-9
d_gene: -
abundance: -
CDR3nt: TGTTCCAGCAGCCTACCGGGGGGTCCCCAGCATTTT
CDR3aa: CSSSLPGGPQHF

j_gene: TRBJ2-7
v_gene: TRBV5-1
d_gene: TRBD2
abundance: few
CDR3nt: TGCGCCAGCAGCCCGGGACTAGCTCAATACTACGAGCAGTACTTC
CDR3aa: CASSPGLAQYYEQYF

j_gene: TRBJ2-1
v_gene: TRBV29-1
d_gene: -
abundance: -
CDR3nt: TGCAGCGTTGAACCCCGGACTGGAAGCTCCTACAATGAGCAGTTCTTC
CDR3aa: CSVEPRTGSSYNEQFF

j_gene: TRBJ2-3
v_gene: TRBV20-1
d_gene: -
abundance: few
CDR3nt: TGCAGTGCTTCAGGGCGGGATACGCAGTATTTT
CDR3aa: CSASGRDTQYF

j_gene: TRBJ2-3
v_gene: TRBV6-4
d_gene: TRBD1
abundance: few
CDR3nt: TGTGCCAGCAGTGGGACAGGGGGCACAGATACGCAGTATTTT
CDR3aa: CASSGTGGTDTQYF

j_gene: TRBJ2-5
v_gene: TRBV7-3
d_gene: -
abundance: once
CDR3nt: TGTGCCAGCAGCTTGGGGCCCACCCAGACCCAGTACTTC
CDR3aa: CASSLGPTQTQYF

j_gene: TRBJ2-1
v_gene: TRBV7-2
d_gene: TRBD2
abundance: -
CDR3nt: TGTGCCAGCAGCTTAGCGCACGCGGGAGGGACCTACAATGAGCAGTTCTTC
CDR3aa: CASSLAHAGGTYNEQFF

j_gene: TRBJ1-4
v_gene: TRBV5-1
d_gene: TRBD1
abundance: once
CDR3nt: TGCGCCAGCAAGCCCCTGGGGCAGGGGGCAACTAATGAAAAACTGTTTTTT
CDR3aa: CASKPLGQGATNEKLFF

j_gene: TRBJ1-2
v_gene: TRBV28
d_gene: -
abundance: few
CDR3nt: TGTGCCAGCACCTTACTGACCGGGACACAAGTCTATGGCTACACCTTC
CDR3aa: CASTLLTGTQVYGYTF

j_gene: TRBJ2-7
v_gene: TRBV10-2
d_gene: -
abundance: -
CDR3nt: TGCGCCAGCAGTGTCCCGCGCGGGTACGAGCAGTACTTC
CDR3aa: CASSVPRGYEQYF

j_gene: TRBJ2-3
v_gene: TRBV7-9
d_gene: TRBD1
abundance: once
CDR3nt: TGTGCCAGCAGCCTCGGGACAGGGGATACAGATACGCAGTATTTT
CDR3aa: CASSLGTGDTDTQYF

j_gene: TRBJ2-3
v_gene: TRBV6-5
d_gene: -
abundance: -
CDR3nt: TGTGCCAGCAGTTACGGCTTCACAGATACGCAGTATTTT
CDR3aa: CASSYGFTDTQYF

j_gene: TRBJ2-5
v_gene: TRBV7-3
d_gene: -
abundance: few
CDR3nt: TGTGCCAGCAGCTTAACAGGGGCTGGGGAGACCCAGTACTTC
CDR3aa: CASSLTGAGETQYF

j_gene: TRBJ2-2
v_gene: TRBV6-5
d_gene: -
abundance: few
CDR3nt: TGTGCCAGCAGTGCTCCGGGGGACGGGGAGCTGTTTTTT
CDR3aa: CASSAPGDGELFF

j_gene: TRBJ1-2
v_gene: TRBV14
d_gene: TRBD1
abundance: -
CDR3nt: TGTGCCAGCAGCCGAACCGGGACAGGGGATTACTATGGCTACACCTTC
CDR3aa: CASSRTGTGDYYGYTF

j_gene: TRBJ2-5
v_gene: TRBV7-7
d_gene: -
abundance: -
CDR3nt: TGTGCTAGCAGCTTAGAGGGGCTTCGGGTCGGGGAGACCCAGTACTTC
CDR3aa: CASSLEGLRVGETQYF